What follows are 16 T cell receptor beta chains derived from one specimen sequenced in a study of early T cells in non-severe SARS-CoV-2 infection. Using its own MiXCR run on the 5' RACE reads, TCRdb lists one record per CDR3 protein. The sample lists around 53,000 distinct CDR3 sequences, 10% to 15% occurring once. Material for sequencing was whole blood. These receptors all stem from an adult who was a healthcare worker with PCR-confirmed SARS-CoV-2 infection or an uninfected control (not recorded which).

The chain carries TRBV7-3 and TRBJ1-1; D is unclear. Trimming took off 4 bases at V and 7 bases at J, with 10 bases between the two ends. This CDR3 is 12 amino acids long. Germline CDR1 and CDR2: SGHTA and FQGTGA. The CDR3 is CASSYEAGEAFF. The CDR3 coding sequence is TGTGCCAGCAGCTATGAGGCGGGTGAAGCTTTCTTT.

There are many counts of this clonotype. This sequence joins TRBV11-2 and TRBJ2-3; D is uncertain. Per germline, CDR1 SGHAT and CDR2 FQNNGV. This CDR3 is built from 13 residues. Trimming left V 0 bases short and J 8 bases short, with 9 bases between. This CDR3 reads CASSLDIAPTQYF. The DNA for the CDR3 is TGTGCCAGCAGCTTAGATATCGCGCCTACGCAGTATTTT.

This clonotype showed up many times. The J gene is TRBJ1-1, the V gene TRBV7-2; unclear D gene. CDR1 is SGHTA, CDR2 FQGNSA, per germline. CDR3 length equals 14 residues. Trimming removed 1 base from V and 0 bases from J, with 6 bases in between. The chain's CDR3 is CASSLVRLNTEAFF. The CDR3 DNA is TGTGCCAGCAGCTTAGTCCGCTTGAACACTGAAGCTTTCTTT.

This rearrangement joins TRBV3-1 to TRBJ2-5; D gene uncertain. CDR1 and CDR2 (germline): LGHDT, YNNKEL (reference sequence). The CDR3 spans 12 residues. Trimming left V 0 bases short and J 5 bases short, with 4 bases between. This chain's CDR3 is CASSQESETQYF. DNA of the CDR3: TGTGCCAGCAGCCAAGAAAGTGAGACCCAGTACTTC.

The V and J genes are TRBV11-3 and TRBJ1-1; the D gene is possibly TRBD1 (6 bases). The germline V gene has CDR1 SGHNT and CDR2 YENEEA. The V end was cut by 4 bases, the J end by 5 bases, with 14 bases between. This CDR3 has 14 amino acids. CDR3 sequence: CASSSPGGGTEAFF. The CDR3, as DNA: TGTGCCAGCAGCTCCCCGGGAGGGGGGACTGAAGCTTTCTTT.

The rearrangement joins TRBV19 to TRBJ2-7; 9 nucleotides align to TRBD1. The CDR3 length is 13 residues. The germline gives CDR1 LNHDA, CDR2 SQIVND (reference sequence). The trim removed 8 bases at V and 4 bases at J, leaving 6 bases unmatched. The CDR3 is CASSSTGGYEQYF. The CDR3 DNA reads as TGTGCCAGTTCCTCGACAGGGGGGTACGAGCAGTACTTC.

The chain recombines TRBV4-1 with TRBJ2-5; TRBD2 might be the D (5 bases). This CDR3 contains 16 residues. Germline V gene data show CDR1 as MGHRA and CDR2 as YSYEKL. The V and J ends lost 3 bases and 5 bases respectively, with 19 bases between them. CDR3 protein: CASSQAPKRLGETQYF. In DNA form, the CDR3 reads TGCGCCAGCAGCCAGGCCCCCAAGCGGCTCGGTGAGACCCAGTACTTC.

Of note for this clonotype: The limits of the CDR3 on the DNA are not certain, so only TCRdb's listed CDR3 is given. V and J are TRBV11-2 and TRBJ2-7; the table's D call of TRBD2 was not tested on the DNA. The CDR3 is 15 amino acids long, termini counted. The germline gives CDR1 SGHAT, CDR2 FQNNGV. The CDR3 region is CASSTSGLARYEQYF.

In its sample, this clonotype was seen many times. The chain joins TRBV29-1 to TRBJ2-7; 7 nucleotides line up with TRBD1. Germline CDR1 and CDR2: SQVTM and ANQGSEA. Trimming at V came to 4 bases and at J to 7 bases, leaving 7 bases not matched to a gene. This CDR3 is built from 12 residues. The CDR3 bases are TGCAGCGTTGGCGTCAGGGGGAAGGAGCAGTACTTC. Its protein product is CSVGVRGKEQYF.

Only a few counts were recorded for this clonotype. Written as DNA, the CDR3 is TGTGCCAGACAGGCTGAAGAGACCCAGTACTTC. This translates into CARQAEETQYF. This chain links TRBV2 with TRBJ2-5; D might be TRBD1 (5 bases). Looked up from germline, CDR1 is SNHLY and CDR2 is FYNNEI. This CDR3 comprises 11 residues. With 9 bases removed from V and 3 bases from J, the gap between germline ends came to 8 bases.

V gene TRBV7-9 combines with J gene TRBJ1-1; TRBD1 might be the D (6 bases). There are 14 residues in the CDR3. The germline V gene encodes CDR1 SEHNR and CDR2 FQNEAQ (reference sequence). The ends were cut back, 11 bases at V and 4 bases at J, with 20 bases in the middle. This chain's CDR3 is CALGGQGLATEAFF. The DNA for the CDR3 is TGTGCCCTTGGAGGGCAGGGGCTGGCCACTGAAGCTTTCTTT.

The chain employs TRBV9 and TRBJ1-1; the D is unclear. The CDR3 consists of 12 residues. The germline V and J ends were trimmed by 3 bases and 2 bases, with 5 bases remaining between them. CDR1 is SGDLS, CDR2 YYNGEE, per germline. CDR3 nucleotide sequence: TGTGCCAGCAGCGCTACTAACACTGAAGCTTTCTTT. Translation: CASSATNTEAFF.

The table lists this clonotype with many counts. The genes are TRBV13 and TRBJ1-2; 7 bases map to TRBD1. In germline, CDR1 is PRHDT, CDR2 FYEKMQ (reference sequence). V gave up 4 bases and J gave up 8 bases; unmatched junction bases: 7. The CDR3 length is 13 residues. The CDR3 loop is CASSSRTGGGYTF. The DNA of the CDR3 is TGTGCCAGCAGCTCTAGGACAGGTGGGGGCTACACCTTC.

As to this clonotype: A clone one base away is much larger, so this may be a read error. This chain connects TRBV7-9 to TRBJ1-1, with 7 positions matching TRBD1. Per germline, CDR1 SEHNR and CDR2 FQNEAQ (reference sequence). This CDR3 region has 14 residues. Here the CDR3 DNA reads TGTGCCAGCAGCCAGACAGGGCCCAACACTGAAGCTTACTTT. Translation: CASSQTGPNTEAYF.

The chain recombines TRBV7-8 with TRBJ1-2, with TRBD1 identical over 7 bases. In germline, CDR1 is SGHVS, CDR2 FQNEAQ. The CDR3 is 17 residues long. V was clipped by 7 bases and J by 4 bases; unmatched bases: 18. For the CDR3, the DNA is TGTGCCAGCACCCCGAGCGGCCGACAGGGCGGAATCTATGGCTACACCTTC. Its protein is CASTPSGRQGGIYGYTF. Looking up the rest from reference TRBV7-8 and TRBJ1-2 gives the full variable domain: GAGVSQSPRYKVAKRGQDVALRCDPISGHVSLFWYQQALGQGPEFLTYFQNEAQLDKSGLPSDRFFAERPEGSVSTLKIQRTQQEDSAVYLCASTPSGRQGGIYGYTFGSGTRLTVV.

Many counts were recorded for this clonotype. J is TRBJ1-5 and V is TRBV6-2 or TRBV6-3, with D tentatively TRBD1 (6 bases). Trimming took off 5 bases at V and 0 bases at J, with 17 bases between the two ends. Per the germline V gene, CDR1 is MNHEY and CDR2 is SVGEGT. The CDR3 contains 17 residues. The CDR3 sequence: CASSRSTGLFSNQPQHF. The CDR3 region has the DNA TGTGCCAGCAGTCGTTCCACAGGGCTTTTTAGCAATCAGCCCCAGCATTTT.